One TCR beta chain is described in this entry. The data derive from a study of blood T cell repertoires in COVID-19. About the study: Acute and convalescent COVID-19 samples came from the United States, Italy and Spain. Sources were T cells, B-cell-depleted T cells, or PBMCs; the material itself was cDNA or gDNA.

Authors' data handling: Reference gene primer amplification gave estimated nucleated cell counts. Sequenced by immunoSEQ multiplex PCR; TCRdb stores in-frame clones only, minus some. Clonal size and the V and J genes are those of that table, whereas D and trimming came from the DNA. The table has about 71,000 clones, about nine tenths seen once. This clonotype was sampled from a woman aged 18-30 years with acute or convalescent COVID-19. Source material: peripheral blood.

DNA for the CDR3: TGTGCCAGTAGAAGGACTAGCGTAAACCAAGAGACCCAGTACTTC. Its protein is CASRRTSVNQETQYF. The chain couples TRBV19 to TRBJ2-5, with 9 bases matching TRBD2. This CDR3 is 15 amino acids long. J was trimmed by 0 bases and V by 6 bases; bases with no gene match: 5. In germline, CDR1 is LNHDA, CDR2 SQIVND (reference sequence).